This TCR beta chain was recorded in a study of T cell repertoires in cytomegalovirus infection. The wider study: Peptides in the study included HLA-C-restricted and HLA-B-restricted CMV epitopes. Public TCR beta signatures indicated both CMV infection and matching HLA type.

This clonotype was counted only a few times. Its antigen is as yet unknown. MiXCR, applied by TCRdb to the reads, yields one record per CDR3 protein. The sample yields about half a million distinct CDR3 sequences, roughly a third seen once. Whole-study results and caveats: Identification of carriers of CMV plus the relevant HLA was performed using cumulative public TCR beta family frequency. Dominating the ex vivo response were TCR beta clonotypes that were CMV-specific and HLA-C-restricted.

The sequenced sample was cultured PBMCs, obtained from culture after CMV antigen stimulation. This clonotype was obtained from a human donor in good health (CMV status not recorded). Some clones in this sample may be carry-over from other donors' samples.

CDR3 loop: CASSLGGVRYNEQFF. As DNA, the CDR3 is TGTGCCAGCAGCTTAGGAGGGGTTCGATACAATGAGCAGTTCTTC. This chain links TRBV7-2 with TRBJ2-1; possibly TRBD1 or TRBD2 for D (5 bases each). The germline gives CDR1 SGHTA, CDR2 FQGNSA. The V end was cut by 1 base, the J end by 4 bases, with 11 bases between. The CDR3 contains 15 residues.